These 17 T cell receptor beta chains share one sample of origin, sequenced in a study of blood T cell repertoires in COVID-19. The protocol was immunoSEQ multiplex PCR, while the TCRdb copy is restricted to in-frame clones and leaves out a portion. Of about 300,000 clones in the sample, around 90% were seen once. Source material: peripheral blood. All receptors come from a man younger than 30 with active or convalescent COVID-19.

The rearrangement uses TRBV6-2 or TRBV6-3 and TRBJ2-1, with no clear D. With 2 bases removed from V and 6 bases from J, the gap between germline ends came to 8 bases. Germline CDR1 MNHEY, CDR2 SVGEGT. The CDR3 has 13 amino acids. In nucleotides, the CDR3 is TGTGCCAGCAGTTACGTCCCCTCCAATGAGCAGTTCTTC. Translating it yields CASSYVPSNEQFF.

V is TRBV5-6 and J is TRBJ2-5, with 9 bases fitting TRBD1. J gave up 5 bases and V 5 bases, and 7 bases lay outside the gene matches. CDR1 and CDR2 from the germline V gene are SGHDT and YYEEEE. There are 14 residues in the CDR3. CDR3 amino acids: CASSRDRAWETQYF. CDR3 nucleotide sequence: TGTGCCAGCAGTCGGGACAGGGCGTGGGAGACCCAGTACTTC.

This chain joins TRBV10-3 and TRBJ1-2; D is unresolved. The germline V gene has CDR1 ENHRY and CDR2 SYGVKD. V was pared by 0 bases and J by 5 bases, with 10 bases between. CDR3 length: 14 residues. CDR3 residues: CAISESARNYGYTF. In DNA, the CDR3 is TGTGCCATCAGTGAGTCGGCCAGAAATTATGGCTACACCTTC.

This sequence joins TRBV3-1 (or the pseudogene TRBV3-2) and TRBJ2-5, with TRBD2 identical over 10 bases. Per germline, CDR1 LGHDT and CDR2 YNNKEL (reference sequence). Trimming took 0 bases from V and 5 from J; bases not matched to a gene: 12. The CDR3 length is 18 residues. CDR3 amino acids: CASSQDGRAGGPWETQYF. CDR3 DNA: TGTGCCAGCAGCCAAGATGGGAGAGCGGGGGGGCCGTGGGAGACCCAGTACTTC.

DNA for the CDR3: TGTGCCAGTAGTATCGCAGACACCTCAACCTACGAGCAGTACTTC. It codes for CASSIADTSTYEQYF. The chain recombines TRBV19 with TRBJ2-7; D is ambiguous. Germline V lookup: CDR1 LNHDA, CDR2 SQIVND (reference sequence). The V end was cut by 3 bases, the J end by 2 bases, with 14 bases between. This CDR3 region has 15 residues. The full variable domain, completed using reference TRBV19 and TRBJ2-7, is DGGITQSPKYLFRKEGQNVTLSCEQNLNHDAMYWYRQDPGQGLRLIYYSQIVNDFQKGDIAEGYSVSREKKESFPLTVTSAQKNPTAFYLCASSIADTSTYEQYFGPGTRLTVT.

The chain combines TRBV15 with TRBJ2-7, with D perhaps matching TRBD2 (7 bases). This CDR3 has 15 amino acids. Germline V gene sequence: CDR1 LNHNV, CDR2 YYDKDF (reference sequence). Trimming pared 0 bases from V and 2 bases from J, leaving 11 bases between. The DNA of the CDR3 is TGTGCCACCAGCAGAGATGGGGGGGCGACCTACGAGCAGTACTTC. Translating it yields CATSRDGGATYEQYF.

The CDR3 DNA is TGCGCCAGCAGCCAAGAACTAGGGACAGGTAGTTCACCCCTCCACTTT. Translation: CASSQELGTGSSPLHF. The chain joins TRBV4-3 to TRBJ1-6, with TRBD1 identical over 8 bases. The CDR3 extends over 16 amino acids. Trimming cost V 0 bases and J 9 bases; bases outside gene matches: 7. Per the germline V gene, CDR1 is LGHNA and CDR2 is YSLEER.

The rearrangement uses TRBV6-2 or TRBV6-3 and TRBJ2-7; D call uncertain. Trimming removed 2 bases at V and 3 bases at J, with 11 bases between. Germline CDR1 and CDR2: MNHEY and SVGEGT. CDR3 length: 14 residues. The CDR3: CASSYVPPGYEQYF. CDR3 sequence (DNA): TGTGCCAGCAGTTACGTTCCCCCGGGCTACGAGCAGTACTTC.

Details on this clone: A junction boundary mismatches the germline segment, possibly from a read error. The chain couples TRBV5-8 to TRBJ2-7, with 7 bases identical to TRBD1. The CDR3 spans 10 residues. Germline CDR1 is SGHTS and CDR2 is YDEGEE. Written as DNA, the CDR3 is TGTGCCAGCAGCCCGGGACAGCCACAATTC. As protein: CASSPGQPQF.

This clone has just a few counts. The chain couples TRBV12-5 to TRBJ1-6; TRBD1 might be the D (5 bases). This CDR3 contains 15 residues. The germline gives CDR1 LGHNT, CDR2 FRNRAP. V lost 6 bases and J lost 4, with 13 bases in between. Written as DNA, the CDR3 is TGTGCTAGTGGCCTAGGGGCAGGGTATAATTCACCCCTCCACTTT. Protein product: CASGLGAGYNSPLHF.

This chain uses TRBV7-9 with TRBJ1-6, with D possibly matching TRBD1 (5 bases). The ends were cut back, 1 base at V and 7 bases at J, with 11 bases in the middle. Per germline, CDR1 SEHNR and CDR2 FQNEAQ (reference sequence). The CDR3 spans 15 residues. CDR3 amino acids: CASSLGGLGNSPLHF. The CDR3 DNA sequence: TGTGCCAGCAGCTTAGGGGGACTGGGGAATTCACCCCTCCACTTT.

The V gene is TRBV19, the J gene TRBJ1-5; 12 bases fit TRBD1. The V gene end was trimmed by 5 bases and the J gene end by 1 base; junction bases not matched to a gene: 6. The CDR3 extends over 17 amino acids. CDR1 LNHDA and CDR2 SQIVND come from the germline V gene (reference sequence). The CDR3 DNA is TGTGCCAGTAGTGGATCCGGGACAGGGGGCAGCAATCAGCCCCAGCATTTT. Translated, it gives CASSGSGTGGSNQPQHF.

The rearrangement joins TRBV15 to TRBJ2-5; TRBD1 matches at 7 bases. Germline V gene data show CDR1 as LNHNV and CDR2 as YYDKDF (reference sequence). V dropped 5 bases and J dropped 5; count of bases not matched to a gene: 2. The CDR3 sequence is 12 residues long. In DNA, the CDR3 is TGTGCCACCAGCGGCAGGGGGGAGACCCAGTACTTC. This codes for CATSGRGETQYF.

The CDR3 here is CASSPPHGAPSYNEQFF. CDR3 in DNA: TGTGCCAGCAGCCCTCCCCATGGGGCGCCTTCCTACAATGAGCAGTTCTTC. This chain connects TRBV9 to TRBJ2-1; the D gene is possibly TRBD1 (5 bases). This CDR3 spans 17 amino acids. With 4 bases removed from V and 1 base from J, the gap between germline ends came to 18 bases. Germline V gene sequence: CDR1 SGDLS, CDR2 YYNGEE.

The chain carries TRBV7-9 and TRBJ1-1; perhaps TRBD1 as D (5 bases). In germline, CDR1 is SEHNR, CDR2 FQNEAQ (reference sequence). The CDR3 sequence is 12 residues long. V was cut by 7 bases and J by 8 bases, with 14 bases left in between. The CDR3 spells CASTGGRTEAFF. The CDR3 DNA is TGTGCCAGCACCGGGGGGAGGACGGAAGCTTTCTTT.

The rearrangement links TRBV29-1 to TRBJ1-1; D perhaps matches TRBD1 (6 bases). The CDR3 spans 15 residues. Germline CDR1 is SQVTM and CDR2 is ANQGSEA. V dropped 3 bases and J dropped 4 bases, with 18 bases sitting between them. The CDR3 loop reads CSVEDGLLGGTEAFF. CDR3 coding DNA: TGCAGCGTTGAGGACGGACTTCTAGGGGGCACTGAAGCTTTCTTT.

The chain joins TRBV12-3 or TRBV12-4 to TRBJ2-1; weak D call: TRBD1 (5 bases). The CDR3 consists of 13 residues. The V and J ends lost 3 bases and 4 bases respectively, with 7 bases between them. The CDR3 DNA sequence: TGTGCCAGCAGTTTTACAGGATACAATGAGCAGTTCTTC. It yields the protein CASSFTGYNEQFF.